This T cell receptor (beta chain) was obtained from a study of molecular identifiers for immune sequencing clone quantification. V was clipped by 7 bases and J by 7 bases, with 11 bases between them. The CDR3 runs 13 residues. Bulk libraries came from a prior protocol with listed TCR primers. TCRdb re-derived calls from the PCR reads in MiXCR, one entry per CDR3 protein. Among about 640,000 distinct CDR3 sequences listed, nearly 20% were seen once. This sequence joins TRBV12-3 or TRBV12-4 and TRBJ1-6; D might be TRBD1 (5 bases). This receptor was identified in a human donor in good health. Some libraries in this study had Jurkat cell RNA spiked in. Material for sequencing was naive CD8+ T cells from blood, with Jurkat cell RNA spiked in. Specified subset: FACS-sorted CD8+CD4-CCR7+CD45RA+ naive T cells. CDR3 amino acids: CASTGGWNSPLHF. In nucleotides, the CDR3 is TGTGCCAGCACCGGGGGTTGGAATTCACCCCTCCACTTT.